The clone carrying this TCR beta chain turned up a few times. The authors' processing: Nucleated cell number was recorded as an estimate derived from reference gene primer amplification. Measured with immunoSEQ multiplex PCR; TCRdb has only the in-frame clones, and not every one. The V and J calls and clone size come from that table; D and trimming were worked out from the DNA. The sample lists about 440,000 clones; more than 85% were seen once. This sample is drawn from a study of blood T cell repertoires in COVID-19. Germline-derived CDR1 and CDR2 are SNHLY and FYNNEI. V was shortened by 5 bases and J by 5 bases, with 12 bases between the two germline ends. This CDR3 is 13 amino acids long.

The chain recombines TRBV2 with TRBJ2-5; possible D gene TRBD2, 5 bases. The receptor was derived from a woman under 40 with acute or convalescent COVID-19. Sequencing was performed on peripheral blood. CDR3 sequence (DNA): TGTGCCAGCAGTATCTGGACGGGGGAGACCCAGTACTTC. Protein sequence: CASSIWTGETQYF. Together with reference TRBV2 and TRBJ2-5, the CDR3 gives the full variable domain: EPEVTQTPSHQVTQMGQEVILRCVPISNHLYFYWYRQILGQKVEFLVSFYNNEISEKSEIFDDQFSVERPDGSNFTLKIRSTKLEDSAMYFCASSIWTGETQYFGPGTRLLVL.